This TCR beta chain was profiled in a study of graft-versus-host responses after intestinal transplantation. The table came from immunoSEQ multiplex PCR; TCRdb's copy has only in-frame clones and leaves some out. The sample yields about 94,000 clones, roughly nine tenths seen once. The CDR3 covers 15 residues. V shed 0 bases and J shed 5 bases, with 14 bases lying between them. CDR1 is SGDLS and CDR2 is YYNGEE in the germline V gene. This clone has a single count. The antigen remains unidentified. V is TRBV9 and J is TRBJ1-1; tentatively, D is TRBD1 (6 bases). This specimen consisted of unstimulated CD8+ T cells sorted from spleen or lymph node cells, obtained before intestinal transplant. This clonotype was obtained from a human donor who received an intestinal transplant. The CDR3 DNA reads TGTGCCAGCAGCGTAGCTACAGGGAGGGGAACTGAAGCTTTCTTT. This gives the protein CASSVATGRGTEAFF. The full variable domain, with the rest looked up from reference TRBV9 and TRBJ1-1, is DSGVTQTPKHLITATGQRVTLRCSPRSGDLSVYWYQQSLDQGLQFLIQYYNGEERAKGNILERFSAQQFPDLHSELNLSSLELGDSALYFCASSVATGRGTEAFFGQGTRLTVV.